The clone carrying this TCR beta chain appeared many times. The antigen remains unidentified. TCR beta CDR3 regions were amplified from RNA. In the first-round RT-PCR of the TCR CDR3, the HTBI primer set was used. In TCRdb, the multiplex PCR reads were re-called with MiXCR into one record per CDR3 protein. In the table there are about 380,000 distinct CDR3 sequences, approximately 14% of which are singletons. This record belongs to a study of T cells in Graves' hyperthyroidism and ophthalmopathy. Whole-study findings and limits: Most expanded thyroid clonotypes above 0.001 recurred in blood.

Stable Graves' hyperthyroidism meant no ophthalmopathy progression within 18 months. Using around 10 ml of fresh peripheral blood, PBMCs were prepared. The CDR3 consists of 13 residues. V lost 3 bases to trimming and J lost 6 bases, with 10 bases between them. Germline CDR1 is KGHDR and CDR2 is SFDVKD. The sequence derives from a woman aged 60-70 years with Graves' hyperthyroidism. The gene calls are TRBV24-1 and TRBJ2-5; no reliable D call. The sample comprised blood. The CDR3 nucleotides are TGTGCCACCAGTGATGGGAACGTGAAGACCCAGTACTTC. Translating it yields CATSDGNVKTQYF.